Listed here are 30 T cell receptor beta chains from one sample, sequenced in a study of CD8+CD57+ T cells in acquired aplastic anemia. Genomic DNA acted as the template from which TCR beta VDJ combination and CDR3 sequence profiling were carried out. TCRdb recomputed calls from the reads with MiXCR, one row per CDR3 protein. The sample consists of under 200,000 distinct CDR3 sequences, 40% to 55% of them appearing once. Flow cytometry had shown expanded CD8+CD57+ cells in the patients chosen for sequencing. Input material: sorted CD4+, CD8+, or CD8+CD57+ T cells (not recorded which) from PBMCs. Source of these receptors: a human donor with aplastic anemia.

This clonotype occurred many times. J is TRBJ1-2 and V is TRBV3-1, with D perhaps matching TRBD1 (5 bases). Trimming took off 1 base at V and 4 bases at J, with 19 bases between the two ends. Germline CDR1 LGHDT, CDR2 YNNKEL (reference sequence). CDR3 size: 17 residues. CDR3 nucleotide sequence: TGTGCCAGCAGCCAAGCCGCGGGGGGAGTTTCTGTCTATGGCTACACCTTC. Translated, it gives CASSQAAGGVSVYGYTF. The full variable domain, in which reference TRBV3-1 and TRBJ1-2 provide the parts outside the CDR3, is DTAVSQTPKYLVTQMGNDKSIKCEQNLGHDTMYWYKQDSKKFLKIMFSYNNKELIINETVPNRFSPKSPDKAHLNLHINSLELGDSAVYFCASSQAAGGVSVYGYTFGSGTRLTVV.

The chain has TRBV10-1 and TRBJ2-1; 12 positions match TRBD2. Trimming removed 4 bases from V and 8 bases from J; junction bases left unmatched: 6. This CDR3 region has 15 residues. CDR1 is WNHNN, CDR2 SYGVQD, per germline (reference sequence). The CDR3 here is CASSGGLAGRDEQFF. The CDR3 DNA sequence: TGCGCCAGCAGTGGCGGACTAGCGGGAAGGGATGAGCAGTTCTTC.

This clonotype was observed many times. This sequence joins TRBV7-2 and TRBJ2-2; D not resolved. V lost 2 bases and J lost 7, with 11 bases in between. Germline assignment: CDR1 SGHTA and CDR2 FQGNSA. The CDR3 is 14 residues long. CDR3 region: CASSLLISLGELFF. In nucleotides, the CDR3 is TGTGCCAGCAGCTTACTCATAAGTCTCGGGGAGCTGTTTTTT.

There are many counts of this clonotype. The genes are TRBV5-6 and TRBJ1-2; no clear D. Germline CDR1 SGHDT, CDR2 YYEEEE. The CDR3 contains 13 residues. With 0 bases removed from V and 3 bases from J, the gap between germline ends came to 6 bases. The CDR3 reads CASSLGQDYGYTF. DNA for the CDR3: TGTGCCAGCAGCTTGGGGCAGGACTATGGCTACACCTTC.

This clonotype was found many times. The CDR3 is CSARDLASQGGNEKLFF. The CDR3 bases are TGCAGTGCTAGAGATCTAGCCTCTCAGGGGGGAAATGAAAAACTGTTTTTT. The rearrangement uses TRBV20-1 and TRBJ1-4; 7 bases map to TRBD1. CDR3 length equals 17 residues. The V segment lost 0 bases and the J segment 5 bases; nucleotides outside the gene matches: 12. Germline loops: CDR1 DFQATT, CDR2 SNEGSKA (reference sequence).

This clonotype has a handful of counts. A much bigger clone sits one base away, suggesting this may be a read error. The rearrangement links TRBV7-3 to TRBJ2-1, with 10 bases fitting TRBD1. With V trimmed by 5 bases and J by 5 bases, 6 bases remained unmatched. The CDR3 sequence is 15 residues long. Per the germline V gene, CDR1 is SGHTA and CDR2 is FQGTGA. Here the CDR3 reads CASSLAGTGDNEQFF. CDR3 bases: TGTGCCAGCAGCCTCGCCGGGACAGGGGACAATGAGCAGTTCTTC.

The chain is built from TRBV7-9 and TRBJ2-3; TRBD2 aligns across 7 bases. CDR1 is SEHNR and CDR2 is FQNEAQ in the germline V gene (reference sequence). The CDR3 has 12 amino acids. Unmatched junction bases numbered 5, after V lost 8 bases and J lost 6 bases. The CDR3 reads CASVFSGDTQYF. CDR3 coding DNA: TGTGCCAGCGTCTTTAGCGGGGATACGCAGTATTTT.

The V gene is TRBV29-1, the J gene TRBJ2-2; maybe TRBD2 (6 bases). The germline CDR1 and CDR2 sequences are SQVTM and ANQGSEA. The CDR3 length is 16 residues. The V end lost 5 bases, the J end lost 2 bases, and 18 bases lay between the germline ends. The CDR3 coding sequence is TGCAGCGTTAAGGTCGAGGCGGGAACTAACACCGGGGAGCTGTTTTTT. It encodes CSVKVEAGTNTGELFF.

V and J are TRBV7-2 and TRBJ1-6; TRBD1 matches 7 bases. V lost 8 bases, J lost 6 bases, and 4 bases stayed unmatched. CDR1 SGHTA and CDR2 FQGNSA come from the germline V gene. This CDR3 is built from 13 residues. CDR3 nucleotides: TGTGCCAGCGCCGGGACAGTTAATTCACCCCTCCACTTT. Amino acid sequence: CASAGTVNSPLHF.

The chain uses TRBV14 and TRBJ2-7; the match to TRBD1 covers 7 bases. The CDR3 is made up of 14 amino acids. Germline values: CDR1 SGHDN, CDR2 FVKESK. The CDR3 coding sequence is TGTGCCAGCAGCGGACGGGGACAGCGCTACGAGCATTACGTC. This encodes CASSGRGQRYEHYV.

This clonotype was seen more than once but under ten times. The chain joins TRBV28 to TRBJ1-5; no clear D. The CDR3 has 16 residues. Germline lookup yields CDR1 MDHEN and CDR2 SYDVKM. Trimming shortened V by 6 bases and J by 0 bases, and 15 bases separated the two germline ends. The CDR3 nucleotides read TGTGCCAGCAGGTCTCCCGCGGCTGATAGCAATCAGCCCCAGCATTTT. Amino acid sequence: CASRSPAADSNQPQHF.

This clonotype was counted ten times or more. This chain connects TRBV14 to TRBJ2-1; 7 bases map to TRBD2. The CDR3 is 18 amino acids. CDR1 and CDR2 from the germline V gene are SGHDN and FVKESK. The junction had 14 bases not matched to a gene; V was cut back by 1 base and J by 5 bases. The DNA of the CDR3 is TGTGCCAGCAGCCAAGGTATTAGGCGGGCGGGAGTCGACAATGAGCAGTTCTTC. Encoded protein: CASSQGIRRAGVDNEQFF. Full variable domain (rest looked up from reference TRBV14 and TRBJ2-1): EAGVTQFPSHSVIEKGQTVTLRCDPISGHDNLYWYRRVMGKEIKFLLHFVKESKQDESGMPNNRFLAERTGGTYSTLKVQPAELEDSGVYFCASSQGIRRAGVDNEQFFGPGTRLTVL.

The chain joins TRBV29-1 to TRBJ2-1; 10 bases match TRBD1. This CDR3 is 15 amino acids long. CDR1 SQVTM and CDR2 ANQGSEA come from the germline V gene. The junction had 3 bases not matched to a gene; V was cut back by 2 bases and J by 2 bases. As DNA, the CDR3 is TGCAGCGTTGAAAGGGACAGGGGACCCTACAATGAGCAGTTCTTC. Translated: CSVERDRGPYNEQFF.

This clonotype was detected many times. V usage is TRBV7-9 and J usage is TRBJ2-5; D ambiguous. This CDR3 has 13 residues. The V gene's germline CDR1 is SEHNR and CDR2 FQNEAQ (reference sequence). Trimming pared 5 bases from V and 8 bases from J, leaving 15 bases between. The CDR3 coding sequence is TGTGCCAGCAGCCGCCCGGGCAGCCGAACCCAGTACTTC. Translation: CASSRPGSRTQYF.

This clonotype was seen many times. DNA of the CDR3: TGTGCCACCAGTGATTCCCCAGGACTAGCGGTGAACACCGGGGAGCTGTTTTTT. Protein product: CATSDSPGLAVNTGELFF. The chain employs TRBV24-1 and TRBJ2-2; TRBD2 matches at 10 bases. Trimming at V came to 2 bases and at J to 1 base, leaving 6 bases not matched to a gene. CDR3 size: 18 residues. In germline, CDR1 is KGHDR, CDR2 SFDVKD.

The rearrangement joins TRBV28 to TRBJ1-5; D ambiguous. This CDR3 region has 15 residues. The V end was cut by 3 bases, the J end by 5 bases, with 14 bases between. CDR1 and CDR2 (germline): MDHEN, SYDVKM. The CDR3 sequence is CASSLGSHNYQPQHF. CDR3 nucleotides: TGTGCCAGCAGTTTGGGGTCCCATAACTATCAGCCCCAGCATTTT.

This chain links TRBV9 with TRBJ1-2; D perhaps matches TRBD1 (5 bases). V shed 0 bases and J shed 0 bases, with 9 bases lying between them. The CDR3 consists of 15 residues. Germline values: CDR1 SGDLS, CDR2 YYNGEE. This CDR3 reads CASSVAETANYGYTF. CDR3 sequence (DNA): TGTGCCAGCAGCGTAGCAGAGACAGCTAACTATGGCTACACCTTC.

The chain employs TRBV7-6 and TRBJ2-1; D could derive from TRBD1 or TRBD2 (6 bases each). V lost 2 bases to trimming and J lost 6 bases, with 11 bases between them. CDR3 length: 14 residues. Germline CDR1 and CDR2: SGHVS and FNYEAQ. The CDR3 is CASSLRGPGNEQFF. The CDR3 DNA sequence: TGTGCCAGCAGCTTACGGGGGCCAGGCAATGAGCAGTTCTTC.

In this sample, this clonotype turned up a few times. The J gene is TRBJ1-2, the V gene TRBV29-1; D possibly corresponds to TRBD1 (5 bases). V lost 3 bases to trimming and J lost 3 bases, with 11 bases between them. CDR1 and CDR2 (germline): SQVTM, ANQGSEA. This CDR3 has 13 residues. CDR3 sequence reads: CSVEAREHYGYTF. CDR3 nucleotide sequence: TGCAGCGTTGAGGCCAGGGAGCACTATGGCTACACCTTC.

CDR3 in amino acids: CASSLDRTELSGANVLTF. The CDR3 coding sequence is TGCGCCAGCAGCTTGGACAGGACAGAGCTCTCTGGGGCCAACGTCCTGACTTTC. This chain joins TRBV5-1 and TRBJ2-6, with a weak D call TRBD1 (6 bases). V dropped 0 bases and J dropped 0 bases, with 13 bases sitting between them. The CDR3 length is 18 residues. Germline CDR1 SGHRS, CDR2 YFSETQ.

The chain uses TRBV20-1 and TRBJ2-5; D gene uncertain. The J call may be faulty, since TRBJ2-7 better matches the DNA end. The V gene's germline CDR1 is DFQATT and CDR2 SNEGSKA (reference sequence). The CDR3 sequence is 15 residues long. Here the CDR3 reads CSARGERITWDEQYF. DNA of the CDR3: TGCAGTGCTAGAGGTGAAAGGATCACTTGGGACGAGCAGTACTTC.

This chain joins TRBV12-3 or TRBV12-4 and TRBJ1-1; D is unresolved. V lost 4 bases to trimming and J lost 4 bases, with 10 bases between them. This CDR3 contains 13 residues. The CDR3 is CASSSLWRTEAFF. CDR3 coding DNA: TGTGCCAGCAGTTCCCTTTGGCGCACTGAAGCTTTCTTT.

This chain joins TRBV6-1 and TRBJ2-7; D could derive from TRBD1 or TRBD2 (5 bases each). Germline V lookup: CDR1 MNHNS, CDR2 SASEGT. The CDR3 runs to 14 residues. The CDR3 DNA follows: TGTACCATCAGAGGGGCAGGCGACATCTACGAGCAGTACTTC. As protein: CTIRGAGDIYEQYF.

This chain uses TRBV11-2 with TRBJ2-3, with 8 bases lining up with TRBD2. The germline CDR1 and CDR2 sequences are SGHAT and FQNNGV. This CDR3 has 16 residues. J was trimmed by 4 bases and V by 3 bases; bases with no gene match: 9. In DNA form, the CDR3 reads TGTGCCAGCAGCTTTAGGGCGGGGGGTGTGGCAGATACGCAGTATTTT. Its translation is CASSFRAGGVADTQYF.

The chain carries TRBV12-3 or TRBV12-4 and TRBJ2-7, with TRBD2 identical over 8 bases. V lost 4 bases and J lost 3; bases outside the gene matches: 2. The CDR3 spans 13 residues. DNA for the CDR3: TGTGCCAGCAGTTCCGGGACTAGCTACGAGCAGTACTTC. As protein: CASSSGTSYEQYF.

The chain is built from TRBV9 and TRBJ1-2; D unresolved. The germline CDR1 and CDR2 sequences are SGDLS and YYNGEE. The CDR3 is made up of 11 amino acids. The V gene lost 7 bases and the J gene lost 8 bases, with 12 bases spanning the gap. The CDR3 DNA is TGTGCCAGCGGACGCAGCGGGGGCTACACCTTC. Amino acids: CASGRSGGYTF.

This sequence joins TRBV9 and TRBJ2-3; the D call may be TRBD1 or TRBD2 (7 bases each). CDR3 length: 18 amino acids. Deletions cut 1 base from V and 3 bases from J, with 21 bases between. Germline assignment: CDR1 SGDLS and CDR2 YYNGEE. This chain's CDR3 is CASSVRPGGQLLTDTQYF. CDR3 bases: TGTGCCAGCAGCGTACGGCCGGGGGGACAGCTGCTTACAGATACGCAGTATTTT. The complete variable domain, with remaining parts taken from reference TRBV9 and TRBJ2-3, reads DSGVTQTPKHLITATGQRVTLRCSPRSGDLSVYWYQQSLDQGLQFLIQYYNGEERAKGNILERFSAQQFPDLHSELNLSSLELGDSALYFCASSVRPGGQLLTDTQYFGPGTRLTVL.

Many counts were recorded for this clonotype. This chain uses TRBV5-5 with TRBJ2-7; 7 positions agree with TRBD1. CDR1 SGHKS and CDR2 YYEKEE come from the germline V gene (reference sequence). Trimming removed 4 bases from V and 4 bases from J; junction bases left unmatched: 14. This CDR3 spans 16 amino acids. CDR3 sequence reads: CASSNPSAGGNYEQYF. The CDR3 DNA is TGTGCCAGCAGCAACCCCTCGGCAGGGGGTAATTACGAGCAGTACTTC. Complete variable domain (other parts from reference TRBV5-5 and TRBJ2-7): DAGVTQSPTHLIKTRGQQVTLRCSPISGHKSVSWYQQVLGQGPQFIFQYYEKEERGRGNFPDRFSARQFPNYSSELNVNALLLGDSALYLCASSNPSAGGNYEQYFGPGTRLTVT.

The chain uses TRBV5-1 and TRBJ2-7, with a tentative D call TRBD1 (5 bases). Germline assignment: CDR1 SGHRS and CDR2 YFSETQ. Between the trimmed V and J ends, which lost 4 bases and 2 bases, there was a span of 19 bases. There are 16 residues in the CDR3. CDR3 residues: CASSRMGQQTPYEQYF. In DNA, the CDR3 is TGCGCCAGCAGCCGCATGGGGCAGCAGACCCCCTACGAGCAGTACTTC.

This sequence joins TRBV4-2 and TRBJ2-3; 12 bases are a match to TRBD2. The CDR3 contains 17 residues. Losses at the gene ends were 0 bases for V and 6 bases for J; bases not matched to a gene: 7. The germline gives CDR1 LGHNA, CDR2 YNFKEQ. The CDR3 loop reads CASSQESPTSGGDTQYF. CDR3 DNA sequence: TGTGCCAGCAGCCAAGAATCTCCCACTAGCGGGGGGGATACGCAGTATTTT.